This TCR beta chain was recorded in a study of T-cell reconstitution after alpha-beta-depleted transplantation in children. Construction of the TCRbeta library involved unique molecular identifiers. Each CDR3 protein is one row after TCRdb ran MiXCR on the PCR reads. The sample yields hundreds of thousands of distinct CDR3 sequences, about 12% seen once. This clonotype showed up many times. Deletions cut 2 bases from V and 3 bases from J, with 8 bases between. The germline V gene has CDR1 WNHNN and CDR2 SYGVQD (reference sequence). CDR3 size: 13 residues. This sequence originates from a human donor who donated a stem cell graft to a child with acute lymphoblastic leukemia. The source material was PBMCs from the stem cell graft donor, sampled from the stem cell graft. This rearrangement joins TRBV10-1 to TRBJ2-7; D ambiguous. In DNA form, the CDR3 reads TGCGCCAGCAGTGAGATACCATACTACGAGCAGTACTTC. Its protein product is CASSEIPYYEQYF.